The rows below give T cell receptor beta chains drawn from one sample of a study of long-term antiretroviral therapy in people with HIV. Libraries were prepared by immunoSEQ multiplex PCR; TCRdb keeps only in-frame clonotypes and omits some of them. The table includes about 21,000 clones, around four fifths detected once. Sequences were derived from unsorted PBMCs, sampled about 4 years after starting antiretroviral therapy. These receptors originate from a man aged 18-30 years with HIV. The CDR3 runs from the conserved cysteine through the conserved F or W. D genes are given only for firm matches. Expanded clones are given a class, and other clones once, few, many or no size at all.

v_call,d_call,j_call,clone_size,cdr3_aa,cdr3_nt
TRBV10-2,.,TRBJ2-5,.,CASSEGSGRSQETQYF,TGCGCCAGCAGTGAAGGTTCGGGCCGGTCCCAAGAGACCCAGTACTTC
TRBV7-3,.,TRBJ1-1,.,CASSLQGNTEAFF,TGTGCCAGCAGCTTACAGGGGAACACTGAAGCTTTCTTT
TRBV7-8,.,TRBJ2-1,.,CASSGIALPIENNEQFF,TGTGCCAGCAGCGGGATAGCGCTGCCAATTGAGAACAATGAGCAGTTCTTC
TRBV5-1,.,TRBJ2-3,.,CASSLGISTDTQYF,TGCGCCAGCAGCTTGGGAATAAGCACAGATACGCAGTATTTT
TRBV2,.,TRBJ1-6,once,CASRVLGSYSPLHF,TGTGCCAGCAGAGTGTTGGGGTCATATTCACCCCTCCACTTT
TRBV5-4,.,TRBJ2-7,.,CASSHTEVGEQYF,TGTGCCAGCAGCCATACCGAGGTGGGGGAGCAGTACTTC
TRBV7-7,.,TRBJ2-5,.,CASSLGGRKEETQYF,TGTGCTAGCAGCTTAGGGGGACGGAAGGAAGAGACCCAGTACTTC
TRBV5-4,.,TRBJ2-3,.,CASSFYRASTDTQYF,TGTGCCAGCAGCTTTTACAGGGCTAGCACAGATACGCAGTATTTT
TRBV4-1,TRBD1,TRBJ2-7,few,CASSQVGTGTYEQYF,TGCGCCAGCAGCCAAGTCGGGACAGGGACCTACGAGCAGTACTTC
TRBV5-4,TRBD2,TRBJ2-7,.,CASSSSGTSRYEQYF,TGTGCCAGCAGCTCTTCCGGGACTAGCCGGTACGAGCAGTACTTC
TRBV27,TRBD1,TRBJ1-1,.,CASSGRQGLYGTEAFF,TGTGCCAGCAGTGGCCGACAGGGGCTCTATGGCACTGAAGCTTTCTTT
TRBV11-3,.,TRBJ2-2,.,CASSLGGSNTGELFF,TGTGCCAGCAGCTTAGGGGGGAGCAACACCGGGGAGCTGTTTTTT
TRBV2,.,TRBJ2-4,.,CASSAGNRGGNIQYF,TGTGCCAGCAGTGCGGGGAATAGGGGGGGAAACATTCAGTACTTC
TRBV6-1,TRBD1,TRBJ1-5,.,CASKKATGGNQPQHF,TGTGCCAGCAAAAAGGCGACAGGGGGTAATCAGCCCCAGCATTTT
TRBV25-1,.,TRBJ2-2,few,CASALSVAGELFF,TGTGCCAGCGCCCTCTCCGTCGCCGGGGAGCTGTTTTTT
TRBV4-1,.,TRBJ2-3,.,CASSQEGRGPSMTDTQYF,TGCGCCAGCAGCCAAGAAGGTAGGGGACCGAGCATGACAGATACGCAGTATTTT
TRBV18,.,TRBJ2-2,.,CASSPPGESTGELFF,TGTGCCAGCTCACCACCAGGAGAGTCAACCGGGGAGCTGTTTTTT
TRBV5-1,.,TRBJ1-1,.,CASSWAGSTEAFF,TGCGCCAGCAGCTGGGCAGGGAGCACTGAAGCTTTCTTT
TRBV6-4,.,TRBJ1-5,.,CASSATEDQPQHF,TGTGCCAGCAGTGCTACAGAGGATCAGCCCCAGCATTTT
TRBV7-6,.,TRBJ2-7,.,CASSLNTGSYEQYF,TGTGCCAGCAGCTTAAATACAGGGTCCTACGAGCAGTACTTC
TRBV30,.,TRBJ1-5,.,CAWSVHGLGNQPQHF,TGTGCCTGGAGTGTACACGGTTTGGGCAATCAGCCCCAGCATTTT
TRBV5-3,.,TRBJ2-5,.,CARSLADREETQYF,TGTGCCAGAAGCTTGGCCGACAGAGAAGAGACCCAGTACTTC
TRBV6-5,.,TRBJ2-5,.,CASSYTGTKGETQYF,TGTGCCAGCAGTTACACCGGGACCAAAGGGGAGACCCAGTACTTC
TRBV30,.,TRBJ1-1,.,CALTPPVRDTEAFF,TGTGCCTTAACCCCACCGGTTCGCGACACTGAAGCTTTCTTT
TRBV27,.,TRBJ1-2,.,CASSLRQGRGYTF,TGTGCCAGCAGTTTACGTCAGGGACGTGGCTACACCTTC
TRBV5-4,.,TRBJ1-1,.,CASSLSSGGGWTEAFF,TGTGCCAGCAGCTTGAGCTCGGGGGGCGGGTGGACTGAAGCTTTCTTT
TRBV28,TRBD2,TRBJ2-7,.,CASSLGGLNEQYF,TGTGCCAGCAGTTTGGGAGGGCTCAACGAGCAGTACTTC
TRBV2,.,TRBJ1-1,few,CASLVAREAFF,TGTGCCAGCTTGGTAGCCCGTGAAGCTTTCTTT
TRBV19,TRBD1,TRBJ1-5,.,CASNKQGVEGQPQHF,TGTGCCAGTAACAAACAGGGGGTAGAAGGACAGCCCCAGCATTTT
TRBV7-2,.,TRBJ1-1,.,CASSLGNRDLNTEAFF,TGTGCCAGCAGCTTGGGTAACAGGGATTTGAACACTGAAGCTTTCTTT
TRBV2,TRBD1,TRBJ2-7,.,CASSRPGTGSYEQYF,TGTGCCAGCAGTAGACCCGGGACAGGTTCCTACGAGCAGTACTTC
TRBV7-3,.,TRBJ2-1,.,CASSISGTDNEQFF,TGTGCCAGCAGCATCTCCGGGACCGACAATGAGCAGTTCTTC
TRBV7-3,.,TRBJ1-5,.,CASSFRSGQPQHF,TGTGCCAGCAGCTTCCGCTCGGGTCAGCCCCAGCATTTT
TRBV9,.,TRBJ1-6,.,CASSVTFWASPLHF,TGTGCCAGCAGCGTAACCTTTTGGGCTTCACCCCTCCACTTT
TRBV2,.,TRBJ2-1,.,CASSETDNEQFF,TGTGCCAGCAGTGAAACTGACAATGAGCAGTTCTTC